The 14 T cell receptor beta chains in this list originate from one sample, sequenced in a study of blood T cell repertoires in COVID-19. Some clones are missing from TCRdb's copy, which holds only in-frame ones; the method was immunoSEQ multiplex PCR. This sample has 400,000 or so clones; around nine tenths occur once, and the top ten carry roughly 1.6%. Input material: peripheral blood. These receptors were collected from a woman aged 40-49 years with COVID-19, enrolled during active disease.

The chain combines TRBV2 with TRBJ1-5, with D perhaps matching TRBD1 (5 bases). This CDR3 spans 15 amino acids. V was trimmed by 6 bases and J by 1 base, leaving 13 bases between them. In germline, CDR1 is SNHLY, CDR2 FYNNEI. CDR3 DNA: TGTGCCAGCAGCGAGGAGGGGAGGAGCAATCAGCCCCAGCATTTT. Translation gives CASSEEGRSNQPQHF.

The chain joins TRBV4-1 to TRBJ2-4; TRBD2 matches 9 bases. CDR1 MGHRA and CDR2 YSYEKL come from the germline V gene. CDR3 length equals 17 residues. Germline trimming cut 0 bases from V and 1 base from J; bases unmatched to any gene: 4. CDR3: CASSQEGGGAAKNIQYF. In DNA, the CDR3 is TGCGCCAGCAGCCAAGAAGGCGGGGGGGCGGCCAAAAACATTCAGTACTTC.

V usage is TRBV9 and J usage is TRBJ1-2; possible D gene TRBD1, 6 bases. CDR3 length: 13 amino acids. The V and J ends lost 3 bases and 8 bases respectively, with 14 bases between them. The germline V gene has CDR1 SGDLS and CDR2 YYNGEE. CDR3 DNA: TGTGCCAGCAGCGGAGGAGGACAGTGGGGCTACACCTTC. It translates to CASSGGGQWGYTF.

The chain links TRBV3-1 (or the pseudogene TRBV3-2) to TRBJ1-2, with 11 bases lining up with TRBD1. There are 15 residues in the CDR3. From germline, CDR1 is LGHDT and CDR2 YNNKEL (reference sequence). V dropped 6 bases and J dropped 8; count of bases not matched to a gene: 11. The CDR3 loop is CASRSPGQGADGYTF. The CDR3 DNA reads TGTGCCAGCAGATCTCCCGGACAGGGGGCGGACGGCTACACCTTC.

The genes are TRBV4-1 and TRBJ2-1; TRBD2 matches 8 bases. With V trimmed by 1 base and J by 9 bases, 2 bases remained unmatched. Germline lookup yields CDR1 MGHRA and CDR2 YSYEKL. CDR3 size: 13 residues. The CDR3 DNA reads TGCGCCAGCAGCCAAGGCCTAGCGGGTGAGCAGTTCTTC. This translates into CASSQGLAGEQFF.

The chain is built from TRBV5-1 and TRBJ1-1; a weak D match, TRBD1 (6 bases). Germline V gene sequence: CDR1 SGHRS, CDR2 YFSETQ. The CDR3 covers 16 residues. V lost 3 bases, J lost 1 base, and 16 bases lay in between. The CDR3 nucleotides are TGCGCCAGCAGCTCGCAACAGGGACGGCAGAACACTGAAGCTTTCTTT. It translates to CASSSQQGRQNTEAFF.

The chain couples TRBV20-1 to TRBJ2-5; maybe TRBD2 (6 bases). This CDR3 region has 14 residues. The V gene's germline CDR1 is DFQATT and CDR2 SNEGSKA (reference sequence). V was clipped by 3 bases and J by 2 bases, with 13 bases between them. This CDR3 is CSASLGGQQETQYF. The CDR3 coding sequence is TGCAGTGCTAGTCTCGGGGGTCAACAAGAGACCCAGTACTTC.

The V gene is TRBV5-5, the J gene TRBJ1-1; D is perhaps TRBD1 (6 bases). This CDR3 spans 16 amino acids. Germline V CDR1 and CDR2: SGHKS, YYEKEE (reference sequence). Trimming pared 1 base from V and 3 bases from J, leaving 16 bases between. The DNA of the CDR3 is TGTGCCAGCAGCTTGTCGCCAGGGGATAGTGACACTGAAGCTTTCTTT. Protein product: CASSLSPGDSDTEAFF.

The J gene is TRBJ2-1, the V gene TRBV7-9; TRBD2 matches 12 bases. Trimming removed 1 base from V and 7 bases from J; junction bases left unmatched: 8. The germline gives CDR1 SEHNR, CDR2 FQNEAQ (reference sequence). The length of the CDR3 is 17 residues. The CDR3 loop reads CASSLGRLAGVGNEQFF. The CDR3 coding sequence is TGTGCCAGCAGCTTAGGGCGACTAGCGGGAGTAGGGAATGAGCAGTTCTTC.

The chain couples TRBV6-5 to TRBJ2-7; TRBD2 is a possible D gene (6 bases). The germline gives CDR1 MNHEY, CDR2 SVGAGI. The CDR3 has 16 amino acids. V was cut by 0 bases and J by 0 bases, with 12 bases left in between. The CDR3 region is CASSYSRGGDSYEQYF. The CDR3 coding sequence is TGTGCCAGCAGTTACTCGAGGGGCGGGGACTCCTACGAGCAGTACTTC.

The chain employs TRBV18 and TRBJ1-1; 8 nucleotides match TRBD1. V gave up 3 bases and J gave up 0 bases; unmatched junction bases: 12. The germline gives CDR1 KGHSH, CDR2 LQKENI. The CDR3 spans 18 residues. The CDR3 coding sequence is TGTGCCAGCTCACCCTTTTCCGGGACAGGATTTTTGAACACTGAAGCTTTCTTT. It yields the protein CASSPFSGTGFLNTEAFF.

This chain uses TRBV28 with TRBJ1-6; TRBD1 aligns across 7 bases. CDR3 size: 16 residues. Germline trimming cut 4 bases from V and 1 base from J; bases unmatched to any gene: 4. Germline V gene data show CDR1 as MDHEN and CDR2 as SYDVKM. The CDR3 is CASSSRQGSYNSPLHF. The DNA for the CDR3 is TGTGCCAGCAGTTCGCGACAGGGATCCTATAATTCACCCCTCCACTTT.

The chain employs TRBV14 and TRBJ2-7; D call uncertain. This CDR3 is built from 15 residues. Trimming cost V 4 bases and J 0 bases, with 13 bases left between them. Germline CDR1 is SGHDN and CDR2 is FVKESK. This CDR3 is CASSPTSRSSYEQYF. The CDR3 bases are TGTGCCAGCAGCCCGACTTCGAGGAGCTCCTACGAGCAGTACTTC.

This chain connects TRBV19 to TRBJ1-4; a possible D gene is TRBD1 (5 bases). The CDR3 is made up of 13 amino acids. Germline CDR1 reads LNHDA; CDR2 reads SQIVND (reference sequence). The ends were cut back, 6 bases at V and 5 bases at J, with 10 bases in the middle. The CDR3 bases are TGTGCCAGTAGACGGGGGATCAATGAAAAACTGTTTTTT. The encoded protein is CASRRGINEKLFF.